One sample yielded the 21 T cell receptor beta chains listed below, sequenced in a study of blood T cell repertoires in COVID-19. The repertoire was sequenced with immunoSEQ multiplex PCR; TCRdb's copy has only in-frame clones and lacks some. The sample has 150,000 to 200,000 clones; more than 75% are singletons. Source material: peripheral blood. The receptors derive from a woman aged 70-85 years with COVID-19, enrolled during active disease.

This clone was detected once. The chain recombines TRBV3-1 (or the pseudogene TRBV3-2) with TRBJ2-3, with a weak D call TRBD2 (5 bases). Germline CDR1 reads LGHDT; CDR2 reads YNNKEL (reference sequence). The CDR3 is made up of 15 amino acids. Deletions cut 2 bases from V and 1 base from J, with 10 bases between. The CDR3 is CASSQNVGGTDTQYF. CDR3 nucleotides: TGTGCCAGCAGCCAAAACGTGGGAGGCACAGATACGCAGTATTTT.

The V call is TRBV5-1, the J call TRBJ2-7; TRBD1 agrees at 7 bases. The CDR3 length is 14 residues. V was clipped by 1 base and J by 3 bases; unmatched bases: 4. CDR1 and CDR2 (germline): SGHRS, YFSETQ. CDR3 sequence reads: CASSLLQGNYEQYF. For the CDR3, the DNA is TGCGCCAGCAGCTTGCTACAGGGGAACTACGAGCAGTACTTC.

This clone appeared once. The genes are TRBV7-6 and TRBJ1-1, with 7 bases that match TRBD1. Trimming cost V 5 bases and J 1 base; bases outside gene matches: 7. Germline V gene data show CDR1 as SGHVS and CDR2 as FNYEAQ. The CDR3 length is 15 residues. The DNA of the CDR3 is TGTGCCAGCAGCCCCTGGACAGGCCCGAACACTGAAGCTTTCTTT. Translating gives CASSPWTGPNTEAFF.

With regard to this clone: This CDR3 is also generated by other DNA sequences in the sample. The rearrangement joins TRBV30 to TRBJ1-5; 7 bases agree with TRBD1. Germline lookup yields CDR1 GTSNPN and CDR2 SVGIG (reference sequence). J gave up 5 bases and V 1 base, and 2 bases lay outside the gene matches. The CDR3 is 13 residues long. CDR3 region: CAWSGDRDQPQHF. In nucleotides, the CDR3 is TGTGCCTGGAGTGGCGACAGGGATCAGCCCCAGCATTTT.

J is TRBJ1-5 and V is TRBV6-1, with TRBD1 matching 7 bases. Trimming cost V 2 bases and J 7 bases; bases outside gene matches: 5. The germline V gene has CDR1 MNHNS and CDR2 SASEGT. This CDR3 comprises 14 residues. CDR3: CASSEIRGRQPQHF. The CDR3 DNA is TGTGCCAGCAGTGAAATAAGGGGGCGGCAGCCCCAGCATTTT.

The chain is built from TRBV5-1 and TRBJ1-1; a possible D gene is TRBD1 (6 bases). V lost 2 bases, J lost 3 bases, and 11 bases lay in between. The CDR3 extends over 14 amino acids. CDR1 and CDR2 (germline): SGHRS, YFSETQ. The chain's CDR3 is CASSFKQGDTEAFF. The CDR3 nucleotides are TGCGCCAGCAGCTTTAAACAGGGTGACACTGAAGCTTTCTTT.

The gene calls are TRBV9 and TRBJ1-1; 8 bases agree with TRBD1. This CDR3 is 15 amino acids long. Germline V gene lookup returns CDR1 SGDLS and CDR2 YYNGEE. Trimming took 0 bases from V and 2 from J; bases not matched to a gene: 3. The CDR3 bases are TGTGCCAGCAGCGTAGGGGGACAGGCAAACACTGAAGCTTTCTTT. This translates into CASSVGGQANTEAFF.

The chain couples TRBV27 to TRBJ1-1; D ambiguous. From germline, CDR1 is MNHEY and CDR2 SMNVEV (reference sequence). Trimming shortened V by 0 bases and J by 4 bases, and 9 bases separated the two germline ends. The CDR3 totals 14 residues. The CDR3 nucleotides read TGTGCCAGCAGTTTATCGGCGGGTAGCACTGAAGCTTTCTTT. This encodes CASSLSAGSTEAFF.

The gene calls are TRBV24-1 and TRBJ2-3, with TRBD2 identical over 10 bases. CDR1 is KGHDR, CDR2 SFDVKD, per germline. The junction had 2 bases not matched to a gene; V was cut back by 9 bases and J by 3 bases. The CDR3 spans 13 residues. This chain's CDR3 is CATQREGTDTQYF. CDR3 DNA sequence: TGTGCCACCCAGCGGGAGGGGACAGATACGCAGTATTTT.

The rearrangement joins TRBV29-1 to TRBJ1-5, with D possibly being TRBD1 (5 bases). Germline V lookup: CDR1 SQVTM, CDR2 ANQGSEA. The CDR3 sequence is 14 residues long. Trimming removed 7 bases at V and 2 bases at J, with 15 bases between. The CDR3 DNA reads TGCAGCGCTTCCCTCGGCAGGGGCAATCAGCCCCAGCATTTT. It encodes CSASLGRGNQPQHF.

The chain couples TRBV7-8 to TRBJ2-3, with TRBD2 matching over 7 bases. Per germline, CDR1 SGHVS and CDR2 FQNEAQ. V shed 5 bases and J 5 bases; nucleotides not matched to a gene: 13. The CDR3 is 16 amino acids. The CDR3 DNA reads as TGTGCCAGCAGCCCCTGGGCGGCGGGAGTCATAGATACGCAGTATTTT. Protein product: CASSPWAAGVIDTQYF.

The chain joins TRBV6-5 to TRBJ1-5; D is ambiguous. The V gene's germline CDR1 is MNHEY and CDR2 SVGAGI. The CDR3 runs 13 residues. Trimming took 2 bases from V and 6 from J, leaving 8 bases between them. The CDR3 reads CASSYDYGQPQHF. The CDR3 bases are TGTGCCAGCAGTTACGACTACGGTCAGCCCCAGCATTTT.

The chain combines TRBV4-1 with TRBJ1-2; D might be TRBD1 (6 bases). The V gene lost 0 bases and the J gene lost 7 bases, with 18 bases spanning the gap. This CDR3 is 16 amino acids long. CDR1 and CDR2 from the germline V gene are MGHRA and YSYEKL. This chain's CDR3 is CASSQEAAGQGGGYTF. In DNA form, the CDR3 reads TGCGCCAGCAGCCAAGAAGCAGCGGGACAAGGCGGTGGCTACACCTTC.

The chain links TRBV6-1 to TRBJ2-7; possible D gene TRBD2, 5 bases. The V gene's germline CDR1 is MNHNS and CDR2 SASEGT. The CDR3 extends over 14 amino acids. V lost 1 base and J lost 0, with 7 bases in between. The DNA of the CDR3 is TGTGCCAGCAGTGAAGTAGGACTCTCCTACGAGCAGTACTTC. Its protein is CASSEVGLSYEQYF.

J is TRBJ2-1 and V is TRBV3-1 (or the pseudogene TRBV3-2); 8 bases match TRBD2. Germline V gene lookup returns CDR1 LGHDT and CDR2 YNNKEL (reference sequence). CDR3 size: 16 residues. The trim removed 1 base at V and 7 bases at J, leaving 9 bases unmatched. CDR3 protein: CASSQATSGSQNEQFF. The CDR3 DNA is TGTGCCAGCAGCCAAGCTACTAGCGGAAGCCAGAATGAGCAGTTCTTC.

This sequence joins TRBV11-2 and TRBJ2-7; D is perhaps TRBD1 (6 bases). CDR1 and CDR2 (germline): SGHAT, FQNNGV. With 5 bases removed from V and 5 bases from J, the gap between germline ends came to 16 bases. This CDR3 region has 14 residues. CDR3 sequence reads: CASSPNIQGDEQYF. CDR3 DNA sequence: TGTGCCAGCAGCCCTAATATACAGGGAGACGAGCAGTACTTC.

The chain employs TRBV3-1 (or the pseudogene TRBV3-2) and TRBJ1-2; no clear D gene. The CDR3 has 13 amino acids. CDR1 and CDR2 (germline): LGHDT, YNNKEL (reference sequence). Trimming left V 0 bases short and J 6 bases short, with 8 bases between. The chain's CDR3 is CASSQDLQDGYTF. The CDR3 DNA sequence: TGTGCCAGCAGCCAAGATCTCCAGGATGGCTACACCTTC.

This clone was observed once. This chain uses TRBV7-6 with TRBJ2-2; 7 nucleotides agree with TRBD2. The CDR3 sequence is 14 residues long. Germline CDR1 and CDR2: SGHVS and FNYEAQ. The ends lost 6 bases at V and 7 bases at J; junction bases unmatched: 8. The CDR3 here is CASSQGGAYGELFF. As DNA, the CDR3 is TGTGCCAGCAGTCAGGGAGGGGCTTACGGGGAGCTGTTTTTT.

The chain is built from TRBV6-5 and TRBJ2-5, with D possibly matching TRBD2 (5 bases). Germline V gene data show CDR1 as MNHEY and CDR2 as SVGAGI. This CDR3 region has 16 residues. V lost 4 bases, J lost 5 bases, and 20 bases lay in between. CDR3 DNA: TGTGCCAGCAGTTCGGAGGTAAAGTATCTGTGTGAGACCCAGTACTTC. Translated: CASSSEVKYLCETQYF.

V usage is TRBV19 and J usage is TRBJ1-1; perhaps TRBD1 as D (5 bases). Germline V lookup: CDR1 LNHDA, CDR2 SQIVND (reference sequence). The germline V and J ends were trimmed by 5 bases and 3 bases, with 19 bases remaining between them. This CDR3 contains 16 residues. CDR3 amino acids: CASSGGWGIGYTEAFF. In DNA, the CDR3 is TGTGCCAGTAGTGGGGGGTGGGGAATTGGGTACACTGAAGCTTTCTTT.

CDR3 coding DNA: TGTGCCAGCTCACCACAAACAGGGGTTAATGAAAAACTGTTTTTT. Amino acids: CASSPQTGVNEKLFF. This chain connects TRBV18 to TRBJ1-4; TRBD1 aligns across 7 bases. This CDR3 contains 15 residues. The V and J ends lost 1 base and 4 bases, in that order; junction bases with no gene match: 3. In germline, CDR1 is KGHSH, CDR2 LQKENI.